Each of the 14 T cell receptor beta chains below was sequenced from the same sample in a study of blood T cell repertoires in COVID-19. The assay was immunoSEQ multiplex PCR, and TCRdb's table has in-frame clones only and misses some. The sample holds around 92,000 clones, about 88% seen once. The sample taken for sequencing was peripheral blood. All receptors derive from a woman of 80 years or more with active COVID-19.

The rearrangement joins TRBV7-2 to TRBJ1-2; no clear D. Germline-derived CDR1 and CDR2 are SGHTA and FQGNSA. V lost 1 base and J lost 5, with 8 bases in between. The CDR3 is 13 amino acids. The chain's CDR3 is CASSLDGSYGYTF. CDR3 bases: TGTGCCAGCAGCTTAGATGGCAGTTATGGCTACACCTTC.

V and J are TRBV29-1 and TRBJ2-2; D is possibly TRBD1 (6 bases). Trimming left V 4 bases short and J 9 bases short, with 12 bases between. Germline assignment: CDR1 SQVTM and CDR2 ANQGSEA. The CDR3 has 12 amino acids. CDR3 DNA: TGCAGCGTTGGCGTCAGGGGCCGGGAGCTGTTTTTT. Protein: CSVGVRGRELFF.

This clone was detected only once. The V gene is TRBV7-9, the J gene TRBJ2-2, with TRBD1 matching over 9 bases. Germline assignment: CDR1 SEHNR and CDR2 FQNEAQ (reference sequence). With V trimmed by 5 bases and J by 6 bases, 4 bases remained unmatched. The CDR3 runs 14 residues. As DNA, the CDR3 is TGTGCCAGCAGCCGACAGGGGGGTGCCGGGGAGCTGTTTTTT. Translating it yields CASSRQGGAGELFF.

The gene calls are TRBV7-9 and TRBJ2-3; possible D gene TRBD1, 9 bases. From germline, CDR1 is SEHNR and CDR2 FQNEAQ (reference sequence). The CDR3 spans 17 residues. V was trimmed by 2 bases and J by 8 bases, leaving 23 bases between them. Here the CDR3 DNA reads TGTGCCAGCAGCTTATGGCGGGGGGACAGGGAGAGGGGTACGCAGTATTTT. Translation gives CASSLWRGDRERGTQYF.

V usage is TRBV6-6 and J usage is TRBJ1-2; TRBD1 is a possible D gene (6 bases). CDR3 size: 15 residues. V was trimmed by 7 bases and J by 3 bases, leaving 18 bases between them. Germline V gene lookup returns CDR1 MNHNY and CDR2 SVGAGI (reference sequence). CDR3 sequence reads: CASTKTGLGDYGYTF. The DNA for the CDR3 is TGTGCCAGCACTAAAACAGGGTTAGGAGACTATGGCTACACCTTC.

This clone showed up just a few times. V usage is TRBV19 and J usage is TRBJ1-5, with no clear D. The CDR3 sequence is 17 residues long. The germline gives CDR1 LNHDA, CDR2 SQIVND (reference sequence). With 1 base removed from V and 3 bases from J, the gap between germline ends came to 16 bases. The CDR3 reads CASSIVVGLVINQPQHF. The CDR3 DNA reads as TGTGCCAGTAGTATAGTAGTCGGGTTGGTTATCAATCAGCCCCAGCATTTT.

The J gene is TRBJ2-5, the V gene TRBV5-1, with 7 nucleotides matching TRBD1. After removal of 5 bases from V and 5 bases from J, the junction contained 3 bases not matched to a gene. In germline, CDR1 is SGHRS, CDR2 YFSETQ. The CDR3 extends over 12 amino acids. DNA of the CDR3: TGCGCCAGCAGAGGACAGGCGGAGACCCAGTACTTC. This gives the protein CASRGQAETQYF. The variable domain in full, completed from reference TRBV5-1 and TRBJ2-5, reads KAGVTQTPRYLIKTRGQQVTLSCSPISGHRSVSWYQQTPGQGLQFLFEYFSETQRNKGNFPGRFSGRQFSNSRSEMNVSTLELGDSALYLCASRGQAETQYFGPGTRLLVL.

J is TRBJ2-1 and V is TRBV2; no clear D gene. The V gene's germline CDR1 is SNHLY and CDR2 FYNNEI. V lost 7 bases to trimming and J lost 6 bases, with 16 bases between them. The CDR3 is made up of 14 amino acids. The CDR3 loop is CASTELAEVNEQFF. The CDR3 nucleotides are TGTGCCAGCACCGAGCTGGCAGAGGTCAATGAGCAGTTCTTC.

This sequence joins TRBV2 and TRBJ2-5; 10 bases are shared with TRBD2. There are 15 residues in the CDR3. Germline CDR1 reads SNHLY; CDR2 reads FYNNEI. Unmatched junction bases numbered 8, after V lost 6 bases and J lost 4 bases. This chain's CDR3 is CASSIAGGGGETQYF. The CDR3 DNA reads as TGTGCCAGCAGCATAGCGGGAGGTGGGGGAGAGACCCAGTACTTC.

The V and J genes are TRBV29-1 and TRBJ1-2, with 7 bases fitting TRBD1. The CDR3 spans 13 residues. Trimming cost V 6 bases and J 4 bases; bases outside gene matches: 8. CDR1 and CDR2 from the germline V gene are SQVTM and ANQGSEA. CDR3 nucleotide sequence: TGCAGCGTCCGACAGGGATCCGGCTATGGCTACACCTTC. Translated: CSVRQGSGYGYTF.

The CDR3 bases are TGTGCCAGCAAGGGGGGCAATCAGCCCCAGCATTTT. This translates into CASKGGNQPQHF. The rearrangement links TRBV27 to TRBJ1-5, with D possibly matching TRBD1 (6 bases). Germline V gene data show CDR1 as MNHEY and CDR2 as SMNVEV (reference sequence). The CDR3 contains 12 residues. Trimming pared 7 bases from V and 2 bases from J, leaving 6 bases between.

The chain joins TRBV18 to TRBJ1-2; tentatively, D is TRBD1 (5 bases). The CDR3 has 17 amino acids. Trimming took off 2 bases at V and 1 base at J, with 17 bases between the two ends. Germline loops: CDR1 KGHSH, CDR2 LQKENI. The CDR3 loop is CASSPIRVGLLNYGYTF. The CDR3 nucleotides are TGTGCCAGCTCACCAATTCGGGTGGGACTACTTAACTATGGCTACACCTTC.

The V gene is TRBV2, the J gene TRBJ1-2; TRBD1 matches at 10 bases. The J segment lost 8 bases and the V segment lost 6 bases, leaving 15 bases of the junction unmatched. Germline loops: CDR1 SNHLY, CDR2 FYNNEI. This CDR3 spans 16 amino acids. CDR3 amino acids: CASSLLTGQGIVGYTF. The CDR3 DNA follows: TGTGCCAGCAGCCTCCTAACGGGACAGGGGATCGTGGGCTACACCTTC.

This chain uses TRBV6-6 with TRBJ1-6; unclear D gene. Germline values: CDR1 MNHNY, CDR2 SVGAGI (reference sequence). V was trimmed by 7 bases and J by 10 bases, leaving 14 bases between them. This CDR3 is 13 amino acids long. The CDR3 DNA reads TGTGCCAGCAACTACAAGATGGAATCACCCCTCCACTTT. It specifies CASNYKMESPLHF.